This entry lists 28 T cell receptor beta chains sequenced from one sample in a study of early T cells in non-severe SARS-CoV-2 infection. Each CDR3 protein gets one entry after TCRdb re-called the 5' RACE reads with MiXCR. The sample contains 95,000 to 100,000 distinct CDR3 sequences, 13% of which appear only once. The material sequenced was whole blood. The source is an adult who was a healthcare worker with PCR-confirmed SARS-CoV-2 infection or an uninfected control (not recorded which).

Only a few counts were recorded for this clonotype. The CDR3 DNA reads TGTGCCAGCAGCCTCGGACTAGCGGGGTTGAATGAGCAGTTCTTC. Protein sequence: CASSLGLAGLNEQFF. V is TRBV4-2 and J is TRBJ2-1; TRBD2 matches at 12 bases. The CDR3 sequence is 15 residues long. V dropped 4 bases and J dropped 7; count of bases not matched to a gene: 5. Per the germline V gene, CDR1 is LGHNA and CDR2 is YNFKEQ.

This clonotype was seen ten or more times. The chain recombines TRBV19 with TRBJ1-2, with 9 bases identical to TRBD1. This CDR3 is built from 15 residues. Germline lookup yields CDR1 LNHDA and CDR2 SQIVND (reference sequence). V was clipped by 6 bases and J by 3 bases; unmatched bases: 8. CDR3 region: CASRAAGDRDYGYTF. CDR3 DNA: TGTGCCAGTAGAGCGGCGGGGGACAGGGACTATGGCTACACCTTC.

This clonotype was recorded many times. CDR3 amino acids: CSAIAGGYEQFF. In DNA form, the CDR3 reads TGCAGTGCAATAGCGGGGGGTTATGAGCAGTTCTTC. The chain links TRBV20-1 to TRBJ2-1; TRBD2 aligns across 10 bases. J gave up 8 bases and V 6 bases, and 4 bases lay outside the gene matches. Looked up from germline, CDR1 is DFQATT and CDR2 is SNEGSKA (reference sequence). The CDR3 contains 12 residues.

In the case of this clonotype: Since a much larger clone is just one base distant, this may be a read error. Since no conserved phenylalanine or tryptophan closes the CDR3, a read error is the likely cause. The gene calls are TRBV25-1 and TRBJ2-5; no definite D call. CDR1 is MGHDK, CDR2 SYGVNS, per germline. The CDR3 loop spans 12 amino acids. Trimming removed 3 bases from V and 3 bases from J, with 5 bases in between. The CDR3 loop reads CASSEGKETQYL. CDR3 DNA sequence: TGTGCCAGCAGTGAGGGTAAAGAGACCCAGTACCTC.

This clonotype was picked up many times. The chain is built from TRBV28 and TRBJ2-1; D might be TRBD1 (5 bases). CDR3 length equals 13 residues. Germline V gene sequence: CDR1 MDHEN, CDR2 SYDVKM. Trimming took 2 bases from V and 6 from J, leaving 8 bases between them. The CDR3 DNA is TGTGCCAGCAGTTTAAGTAGGGGCAATGAGCAGTTCTTC. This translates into CASSLSRGNEQFF.

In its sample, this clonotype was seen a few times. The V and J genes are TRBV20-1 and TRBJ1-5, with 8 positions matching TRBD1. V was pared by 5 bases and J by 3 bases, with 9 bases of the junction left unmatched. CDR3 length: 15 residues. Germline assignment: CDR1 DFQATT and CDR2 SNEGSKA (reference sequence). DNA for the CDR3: TGCAGTGCTCGAATCCCGGGACAGGACAATCAGCCCCAGCATTTT. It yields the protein CSARIPGQDNQPQHF.

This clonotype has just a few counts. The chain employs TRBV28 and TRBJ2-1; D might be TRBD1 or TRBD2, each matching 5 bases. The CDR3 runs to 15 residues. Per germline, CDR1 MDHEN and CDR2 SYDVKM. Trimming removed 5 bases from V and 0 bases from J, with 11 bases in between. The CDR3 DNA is TGTGCCAGCAGTGGGGGTGTGAGCTCCTACAATGAGCAGTTCTTC. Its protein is CASSGGVSSYNEQFF.

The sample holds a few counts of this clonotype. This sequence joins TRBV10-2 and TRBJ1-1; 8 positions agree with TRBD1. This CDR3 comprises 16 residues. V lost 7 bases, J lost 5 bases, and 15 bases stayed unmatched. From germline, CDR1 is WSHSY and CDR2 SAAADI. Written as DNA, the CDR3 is TGCGCCAGCACCCCATTGGCAGGGGGCAGTTGGACTGAAGCTTTCTTT. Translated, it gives CASTPLAGGSWTEAFF.

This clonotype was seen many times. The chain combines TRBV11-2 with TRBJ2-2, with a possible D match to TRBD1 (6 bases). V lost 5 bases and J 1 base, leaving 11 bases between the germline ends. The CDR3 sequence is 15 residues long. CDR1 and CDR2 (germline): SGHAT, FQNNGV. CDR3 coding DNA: TGTGCCAGCAGCCCCGGGACAAAGAACACCGGGGAGCTGTTTTTT. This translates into CASSPGTKNTGELFF.

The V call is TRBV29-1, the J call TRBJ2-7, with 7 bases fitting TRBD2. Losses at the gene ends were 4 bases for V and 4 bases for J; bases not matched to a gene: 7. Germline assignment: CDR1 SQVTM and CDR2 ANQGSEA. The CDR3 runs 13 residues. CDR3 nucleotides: TGCAGCGTTGCCGGGGGGTACGGGTACGAGCAGTACTTC. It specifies CSVAGGYGYEQYF.

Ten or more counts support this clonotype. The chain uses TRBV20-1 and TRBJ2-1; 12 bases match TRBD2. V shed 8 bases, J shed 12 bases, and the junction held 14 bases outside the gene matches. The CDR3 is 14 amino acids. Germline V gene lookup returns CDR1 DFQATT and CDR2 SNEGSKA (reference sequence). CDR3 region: CSSRTSGAQEGQFF. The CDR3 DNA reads TGCAGTTCCAGGACTAGCGGGGCCCAGGAGGGGCAGTTCTTC.

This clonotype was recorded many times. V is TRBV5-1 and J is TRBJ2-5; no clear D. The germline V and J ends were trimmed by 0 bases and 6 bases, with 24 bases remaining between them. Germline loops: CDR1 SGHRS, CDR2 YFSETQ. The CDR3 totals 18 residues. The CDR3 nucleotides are TGCGCCAGCAGCTTGGCAAACCCCGGTTTTGAGTTCTTGAAGACCCAGTACTTC. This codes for CASSLANPGFEFLKTQYF.

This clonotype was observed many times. The CDR3 coding sequence is TGCAGCGCTAATCTAGGACCCGAGCAGTACTTC. Amino acids: CSANLGPEQYF. The chain has TRBV29-1 and TRBJ2-7; D is unresolved. Germline V gene sequence: CDR1 SQVTM, CDR2 ANQGSEA. Between the trimmed V and J ends, which lost 7 bases and 6 bases, there was a span of 13 bases. This CDR3 is 11 amino acids long.

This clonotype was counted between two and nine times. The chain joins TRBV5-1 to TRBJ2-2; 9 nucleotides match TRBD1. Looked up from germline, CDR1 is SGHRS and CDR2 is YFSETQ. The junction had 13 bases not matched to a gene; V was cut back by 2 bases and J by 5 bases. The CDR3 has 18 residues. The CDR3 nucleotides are TGCGCCAGCAGCTTTGGGACAGGGACCAAACGAATTACCGGGGAGCTGTTTTTT. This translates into CASSFGTGTKRITGELFF.

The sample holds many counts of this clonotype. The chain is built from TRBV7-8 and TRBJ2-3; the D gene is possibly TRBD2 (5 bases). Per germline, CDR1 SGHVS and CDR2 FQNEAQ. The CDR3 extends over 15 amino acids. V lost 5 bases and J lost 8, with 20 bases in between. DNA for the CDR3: TGTGCCAGCAGCGCCATTTCGGGGTCCAGCGGTACGCAGTATTTT. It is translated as CASSAISGSSGTQYF.

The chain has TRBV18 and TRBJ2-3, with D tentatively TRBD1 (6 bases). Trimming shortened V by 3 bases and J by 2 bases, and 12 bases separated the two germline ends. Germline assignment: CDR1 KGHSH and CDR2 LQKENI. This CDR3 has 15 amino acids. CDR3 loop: CASSPSPGHTDTQYF. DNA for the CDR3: TGTGCCAGCTCACCCTCACCGGGACACACAGATACGCAGTATTTT.

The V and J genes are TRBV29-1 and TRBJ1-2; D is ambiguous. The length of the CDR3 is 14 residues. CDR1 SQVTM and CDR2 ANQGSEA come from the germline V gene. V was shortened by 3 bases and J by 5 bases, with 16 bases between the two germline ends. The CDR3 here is CSVEVTASGYGYTF. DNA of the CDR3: TGCAGCGTTGAGGTCACTGCCAGTGGGTATGGCTACACCTTC.

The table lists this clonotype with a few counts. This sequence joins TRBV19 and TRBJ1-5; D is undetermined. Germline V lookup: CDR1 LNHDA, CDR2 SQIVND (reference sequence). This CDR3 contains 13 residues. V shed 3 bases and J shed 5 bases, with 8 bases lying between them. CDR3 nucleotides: TGTGCCAGTAGTATGAATGGCGATCAGCCCCAGCATTTT. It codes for CASSMNGDQPQHF.

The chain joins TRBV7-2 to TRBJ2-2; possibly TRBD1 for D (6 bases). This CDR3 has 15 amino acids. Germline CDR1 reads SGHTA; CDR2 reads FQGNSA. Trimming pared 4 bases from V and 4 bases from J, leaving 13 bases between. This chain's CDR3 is CASSSWTVGTGELFF. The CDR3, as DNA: TGTGCCAGCAGCTCTTGGACAGTGGGCACCGGGGAGCTGTTTTTT.

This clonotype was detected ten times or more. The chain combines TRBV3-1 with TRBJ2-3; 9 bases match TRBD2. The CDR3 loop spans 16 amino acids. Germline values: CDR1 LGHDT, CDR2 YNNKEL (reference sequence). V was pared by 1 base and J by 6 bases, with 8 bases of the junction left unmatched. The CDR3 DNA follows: TGTGCCAGCAGCCAAGGGCTGGCGGGGGGGCAGGATACGCAGTATTTT. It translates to CASSQGLAGGQDTQYF.

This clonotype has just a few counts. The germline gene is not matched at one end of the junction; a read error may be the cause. Here the CDR3 DNA reads TGTGCCAGCAGTGAAAAAAGCAGGCGCATCGGAAAAATCATTCAGTACTTC. Its translation: CASSEKSRRIGKIIQYF. The chain combines TRBV2 with TRBJ2-4; D unresolved. This CDR3 comprises 17 residues. Germline loops: CDR1 SNHLY, CDR2 FYNNEI.

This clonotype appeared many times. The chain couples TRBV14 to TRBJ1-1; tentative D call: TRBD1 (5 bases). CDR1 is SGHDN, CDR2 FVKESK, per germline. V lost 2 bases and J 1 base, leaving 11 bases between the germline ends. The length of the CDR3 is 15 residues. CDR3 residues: CASSQWDSANTEAFF. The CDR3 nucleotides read TGTGCCAGCAGCCAATGGGACTCGGCGAACACTGAAGCTTTCTTT.

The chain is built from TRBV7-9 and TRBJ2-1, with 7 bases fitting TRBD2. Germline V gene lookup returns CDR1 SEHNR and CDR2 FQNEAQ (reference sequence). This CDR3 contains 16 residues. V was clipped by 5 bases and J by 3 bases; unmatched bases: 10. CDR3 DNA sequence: TGTGCCAGCAGCCCACCCCCCGGACTAGACTACAATGAGCAGTTCTTC. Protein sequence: CASSPPPGLDYNEQFF.

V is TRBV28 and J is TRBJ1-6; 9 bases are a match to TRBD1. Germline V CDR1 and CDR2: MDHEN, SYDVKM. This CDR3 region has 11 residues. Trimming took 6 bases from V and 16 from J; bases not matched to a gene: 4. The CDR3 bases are TGTGCCAGCAGCGAAGACAGGGGGCTCCACTTT. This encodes CASSEDRGLHF.

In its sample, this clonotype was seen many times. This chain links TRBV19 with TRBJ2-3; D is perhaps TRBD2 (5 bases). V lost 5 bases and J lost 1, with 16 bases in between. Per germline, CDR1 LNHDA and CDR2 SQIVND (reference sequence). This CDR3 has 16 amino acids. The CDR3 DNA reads TGTGCCAGTAGTTCAGAGGTCCGGCGGGGCACAGATACGCAGTATTTT. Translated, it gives CASSSEVRRGTDTQYF.

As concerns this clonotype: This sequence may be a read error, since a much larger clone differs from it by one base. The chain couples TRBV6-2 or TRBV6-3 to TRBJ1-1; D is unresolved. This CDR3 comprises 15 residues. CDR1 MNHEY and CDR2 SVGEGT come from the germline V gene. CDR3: CAGSYLGRIYTEAFF. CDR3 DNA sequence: TGTGCCGGCAGTTACTTAGGACGGATATACACTGAAGCTTTCTTT.

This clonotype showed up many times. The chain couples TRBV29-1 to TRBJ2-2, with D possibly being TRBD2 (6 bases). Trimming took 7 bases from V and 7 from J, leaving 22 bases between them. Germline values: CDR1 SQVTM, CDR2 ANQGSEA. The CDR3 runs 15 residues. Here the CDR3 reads CSALLWGEYGGELFF. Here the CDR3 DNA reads TGCAGCGCCCTTTTGTGGGGGGAGTATGGCGGGGAGCTGTTTTTT.

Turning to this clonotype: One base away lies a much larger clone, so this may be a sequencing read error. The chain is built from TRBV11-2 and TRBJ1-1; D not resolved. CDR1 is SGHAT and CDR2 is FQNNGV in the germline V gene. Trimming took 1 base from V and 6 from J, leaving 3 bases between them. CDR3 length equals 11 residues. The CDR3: CASSLGPEAFF. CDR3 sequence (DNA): TGTGCCAGCAGCTTAGGTCCTGAAGCTTTCTTT. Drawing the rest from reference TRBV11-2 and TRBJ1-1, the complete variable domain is EAGVAQSPRYKIIEKRQSVAFWCNPISGHATLYWYQQILGQGPKLLIQFQNNGVVDDSQLPKDRFSAERLKGVDSTLKIQPAKLEDSAVYLCASSLGPEAFFGQGTRLTVV.